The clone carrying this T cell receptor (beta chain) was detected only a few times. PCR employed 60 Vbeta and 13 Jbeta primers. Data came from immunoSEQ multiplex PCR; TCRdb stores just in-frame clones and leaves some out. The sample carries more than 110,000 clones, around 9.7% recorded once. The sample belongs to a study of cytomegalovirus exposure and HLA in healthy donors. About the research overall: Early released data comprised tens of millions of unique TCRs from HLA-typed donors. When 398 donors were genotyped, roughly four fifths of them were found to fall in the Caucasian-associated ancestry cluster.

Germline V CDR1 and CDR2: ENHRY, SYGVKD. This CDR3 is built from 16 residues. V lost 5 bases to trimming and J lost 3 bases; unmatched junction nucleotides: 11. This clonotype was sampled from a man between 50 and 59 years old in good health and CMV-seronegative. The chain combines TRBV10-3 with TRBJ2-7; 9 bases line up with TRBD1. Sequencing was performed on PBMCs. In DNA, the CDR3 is TGTGCCATCAGTAATAATCCGGGACAGGGCGGCTACGAGCAGTACTTC. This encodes CAISNNPGQGGYEQYF.